One sample yielded the 18 T cell receptor beta chains listed below, sequenced in a study of blood T cells in healthy people across ages. Using a J-beta primer mix together with a sample-barcoded 5' primer, a second PCR was run for about 6 to 12 cycles. A single record per CDR3 protein comes from TCRdb applying MiXCR to the 5' RACE reads. The repertoire includes around 1.5 million distinct CDR3 sequences, approximately 40% of them detected once, and 7.9% sits in the top ten. Sequencing was carried out using blood. The receptor source for this set is a woman aged 18-35 years in good health.

To note about this clonotype: A much more abundant neighbour one base away suggests this may be a read error. This chain joins TRBV7-9 and TRBJ2-7; 8 bases fit TRBD1. Germline values: CDR1 SEHNR, CDR2 FQNEAQ (reference sequence). Unmatched junction bases numbered 13, after V lost 6 bases and J lost 6 bases. The CDR3 consists of 15 residues. The DNA for the CDR3 is TGTGCCAGCAGACCCCTTTACTCTACAGGGGGCGAGCAGTACTTC. Amino acid sequence: CASRPLYSTGGEQYF.

This sequence joins TRBV6-5 and TRBJ2-3, with D unclear. Trimming removed 2 bases at V and 2 bases at J, with 14 bases between. Germline CDR1 is MNHEY and CDR2 is SVGAGI. The CDR3 extends over 16 amino acids. DNA for the CDR3: TGTGCCAGCAGTTACCTACCCTATGAACTCACAGATACGCAGTATTTT. Encoded protein: CASSYLPYELTDTQYF.

This rearrangement joins TRBV29-1 to TRBJ2-1; D assignment may be TRBD1 or TRBD2 (7 bases each). In germline, CDR1 is SQVTM, CDR2 ANQGSEA. The CDR3 totals 12 residues. V lost 8 bases to trimming and J lost 11 bases, with 19 bases between them. CDR3 nucleotide sequence: TGCAGCACAAACAGGGGAGGGAGTAAGCAGTTCTTC. It specifies CSTNRGGSKQFF.

This clonotype appeared a few times. The V and J genes are TRBV7-9 and TRBJ2-1; 7 bases align to TRBD2. CDR3 length: 16 amino acids. The V segment lost 1 base and the J segment 6 bases; nucleotides outside the gene matches: 9. From germline, CDR1 is SEHNR and CDR2 FQNEAQ (reference sequence). CDR3 loop: CASSLVRGGGFNEQFF. The CDR3 coding sequence is TGTGCCAGCAGCTTAGTTCGCGGCGGGGGATTCAATGAGCAGTTCTTC.

This clonotype was observed a handful of times. The chain employs TRBV5-1 and TRBJ2-1, with a weak D call TRBD1 (6 bases). The germline V gene has CDR1 SGHRS and CDR2 YFSETQ. The V end was cut by 4 bases, the J end by 6 bases, with 17 bases between. The CDR3 is made up of 15 amino acids. The CDR3 DNA is TGCGCCAGCAGCCCCGGACAGTCCTTGCCCAATGAGCAGTTCTTC. Translating it yields CASSPGQSLPNEQFF.

This clonotype appeared a few times. The rearrangement links TRBV9 to TRBJ2-7; D is uncertain. Between the trimmed V and J ends, which lost 0 bases and 0 bases, there was a span of 7 bases. Looked up from germline, CDR1 is SGDLS and CDR2 is YYNGEE. The CDR3 extends over 14 amino acids. CDR3 region: CASSVAESSYEQYF. The CDR3 nucleotides are TGTGCCAGCAGCGTAGCGGAAAGCTCCTACGAGCAGTACTTC.

This chain joins TRBV3-1 and TRBJ2-1, with 8 positions matching TRBD2. The CDR3 contains 14 residues. The germline V gene has CDR1 LGHDT and CDR2 YNNKEL (reference sequence). Trimming took 8 bases from V and 8 from J; bases not matched to a gene: 11. The CDR3 DNA is TGTGCCAGCGGCGGGGGGCCCTCCAGGGATGAGCAGTTCTTC. Translated, it gives CASGGGPSRDEQFF.

The V gene is TRBV5-1, the J gene TRBJ2-5; 13 bases are shared with TRBD2. The CDR3 totals 16 residues. V lost 4 bases to trimming and J lost 3 bases; unmatched junction nucleotides: 6. Germline-derived CDR1 and CDR2 are SGHRS and YFSETQ. CDR3 residues: CASSPRLAGGEETQYF. In DNA, the CDR3 is TGCGCCAGCAGCCCTAGACTAGCGGGGGGAGAAGAGACCCAGTACTTC.

Only a few counts were recorded for this clonotype. The chain's CDR3 is CASSQDSGLAGGLSDTQYF. The DNA of the CDR3 is TGTGCCAGCAGCCAAGATAGCGGGCTAGCGGGAGGTTTATCAGATACGCAGTATTTT. The V gene is TRBV3-1, the J gene TRBJ2-3; 11 nucleotides agree with TRBD2. The CDR3 is 19 residues long. Germline trimming cut 0 bases from V and 4 bases from J; bases unmatched to any gene: 12. Germline V gene sequence: CDR1 LGHDT, CDR2 YNNKEL (reference sequence).

Worth noting for this clonotype: The junction differs from germline at one of its ends, possibly a read error. The chain links TRBV27 to TRBJ2-5; 7 nucleotides align to TRBD2. The CDR3 runs to 14 residues. CDR1 and CDR2 from the germline V gene are MNHEY and SMNVEV (reference sequence). CDR3 loop: CTSNTWGGTGEQYF. CDR3 coding DNA: TGTACCAGCAACACCTGGGGGGGGACGGGAGAGCAGTACTTC.

This chain links TRBV20-1 with TRBJ2-7, with 9 bases aligning to TRBD2. CDR1 and CDR2 (germline): DFQATT, SNEGSKA (reference sequence). CDR3 length: 14 residues. V was pared by 4 bases and J by 2 bases, with 6 bases of the junction left unmatched. CDR3 region: CSAILTSGPYEQYF. CDR3 in DNA: TGCAGTGCTATTCTGACTAGCGGCCCCTACGAGCAGTACTTC.

The genes are TRBV3-1 and TRBJ2-1; 12 nucleotides agree with TRBD2. The length of the CDR3 is 15 residues. CDR1 is LGHDT, CDR2 YNNKEL, per germline (reference sequence). The junction had 4 bases not matched to a gene; V was cut back by 2 bases and J by 8 bases. The CDR3 DNA reads as TGTGCCAGCAGCCAAACTACTAGCGGGGGGTATGAGCAGTTCTTC. Translating gives CASSQTTSGGYEQFF.

This clonotype was seen more than once but under ten times. This chain connects TRBV28 to TRBJ2-3; D is uncertain. CDR3 size: 15 residues. Trimming shortened V by 5 bases and J by 1 base, and 13 bases separated the two germline ends. Germline V gives CDR1 MDHEN, CDR2 SYDVKM. CDR3 nucleotides: TGTGCCAGCAGTCCCCACCTACGGGGCACAGATACGCAGTATTTT. It yields the protein CASSPHLRGTDTQYF. Using reference TRBV28 and TRBJ2-3 for the parts outside the CDR3, the full variable domain is DVKVTQSSRYLVKRTGEKVFLECVQDMDHENMFWYRQDPGLGLRLIYFSYDVKMKEKGDIPEGYSVSREKKERFSLILESASTNQTSMYLCASSPHLRGTDTQYFGPGTRLTVL.

The chain's CDR3 is CASSLVGFGETQYF. In nucleotides, the CDR3 is TGTGCCAGCAGCTTAGTTGGCTTTGGAGAGACCCAGTACTTC. V and J are TRBV7-2 and TRBJ2-5; D call uncertain. The CDR3 spans 14 residues. Germline loops: CDR1 SGHTA, CDR2 FQGNSA. Trimming cost V 1 base and J 4 bases, with 10 bases left between them.

The chain combines TRBV5-1 with TRBJ2-2; D uncertain. V lost 0 bases and J lost 0, with 9 bases in between. Germline V lookup: CDR1 SGHRS, CDR2 YFSETQ. CDR3 length equals 16 residues. This CDR3 is CASSLGAPTNTGELFF. In nucleotides, the CDR3 is TGCGCCAGCAGCTTGGGGGCACCCACGAACACCGGGGAGCTGTTTTTT.

This clonotype appeared a few times. The V call is TRBV7-2, the J call TRBJ1-2; the D is unclear. Trimming cost V 5 bases and J 3 bases, with 10 bases left between them. Germline V lookup: CDR1 SGHTA, CDR2 FQGNSA. The CDR3 runs to 13 residues. CDR3 sequence reads: CASSLGMDYGYTF. The CDR3 DNA reads TGTGCCAGCAGCCTGGGAATGGACTATGGCTACACCTTC.

The chain is built from TRBV27 and TRBJ2-1; D is possibly TRBD2 (6 bases). Looked up from germline, CDR1 is MNHEY and CDR2 is SMNVEV (reference sequence). This CDR3 spans 14 amino acids. Trimming stripped 7 bases from V and 2 bases from J, with 12 bases between. CDR3 nucleotide sequence: TGTGCCAGCACCCTTGGGGGGACCTACAATGAGCAGTTCTTC. Protein sequence: CASTLGGTYNEQFF.

The rearrangement links TRBV12-3 or TRBV12-4 to TRBJ2-5; 13 bases agree with TRBD2. The CDR3 contains 17 residues. Trimming removed 3 bases from V and 2 bases from J; junction bases left unmatched: 6. CDR3 sequence reads: CASSFRLAGGPQETQYF. The CDR3 region has the DNA TGTGCCAGCAGTTTCAGACTAGCGGGGGGACCACAAGAGACCCAGTACTTC.